This TCR beta chain was sequenced during a study of T cells after yellow fever vaccination. Study summary: SMART-Seq v4 Ultra Low Input handled preparation of low-cell-number fractions.

Concerning this clonotype itself: Its antigen remains unknown.

General observations from the study: Only a small proportion of the clonotypes turned up in both the CD4 and the CD8 compartments, likely arising from convergent recombination. Weaker overall, the secondary response nonetheless peaked faster (day 5 versus 15).

CDR3 length: 14 residues. V was trimmed by 4 bases and J by 0 bases, leaving 10 bases between them. In germline, CDR1 is DFQATT, CDR2 SNEGSKA (reference sequence). Generation of TCR cDNA used 5'RACE template switching (which added a universal primer site and UMIs). TCRdb re-derived calls from the 5' RACE reads in MiXCR, one entry per CDR3 protein. The sample shows about 340,000 distinct CDR3 sequences, roughly 8.7% of them seen only once. The TCR comes from a man between 18 and 29 years old who received the YFV17D yellow fever vaccine. The rearrangement uses TRBV20-1 and TRBJ1-3; no firm D call. The sequences come from PBMCs, collected on the day of the first yellow fever vaccination. The CDR3 here is CSATAAPSGNTIYF. The CDR3 nucleotides read TGCAGTGCTACCGCAGCCCCCTCTGGAAACACCATATATTTT.